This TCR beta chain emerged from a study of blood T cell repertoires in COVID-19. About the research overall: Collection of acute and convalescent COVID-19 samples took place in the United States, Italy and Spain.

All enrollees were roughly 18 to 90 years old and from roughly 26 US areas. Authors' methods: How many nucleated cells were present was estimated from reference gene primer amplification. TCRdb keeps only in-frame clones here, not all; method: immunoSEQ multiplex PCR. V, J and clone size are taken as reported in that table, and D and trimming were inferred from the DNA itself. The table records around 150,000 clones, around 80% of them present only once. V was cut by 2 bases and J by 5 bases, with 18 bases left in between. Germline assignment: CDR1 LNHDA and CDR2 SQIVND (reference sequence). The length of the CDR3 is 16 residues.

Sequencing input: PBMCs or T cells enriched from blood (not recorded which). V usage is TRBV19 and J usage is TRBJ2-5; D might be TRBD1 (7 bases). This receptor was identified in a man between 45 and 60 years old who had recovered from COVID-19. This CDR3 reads CASSISAGGIGETQYF. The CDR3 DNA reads TGTGCCAGTAGTATATCGGCAGGGGGGATTGGGGAGACCCAGTACTTC.